This TCR beta chain was retrieved from a study of T cells in Graves' hyperthyroidism and ophthalmopathy. The CDR3 has 12 amino acids. CDR1 is DFQATT and CDR2 is SNEGSKA in the germline V gene (reference sequence). With V trimmed by 5 bases and J by 8 bases, 7 bases remained unmatched. Patients were aged 18 to 65, had disease duration under 2 months, and had newly diagnosed hyperthyroidism. Diagnosis rested on symptoms, serum thyroxine and TRAb, thyroid ultrasound, and orbital computed tomography. Around 10 ml fresh peripheral blood yielded the PBMCs. RNA transcripts provided the source from which TCR beta CDR3 regions were amplified. With the HTBI primer set, the TCR CDR3 went through a first round of RT-PCR. Each CDR3 protein is one row after TCRdb ran MiXCR on the multiplex PCR reads. Of under 250,000 distinct CDR3 sequences listed, 17% are singletons. At least ten counts were recorded for this clonotype.

The rearrangement uses TRBV20-1 and TRBJ1-2; 8 bases map to TRBD1. The sequence was obtained from a man in his fifties with Graves' hyperthyroidism. Sequenced sample: blood. CDR3 sequence (DNA): TGCAGTGCTTCGGACAGGGTGGCAGGCTACACCTTC. Its protein product is CSASDRVAGYTF.